This T cell receptor beta chain came from a study of T cells in Graves' hyperthyroidism and ophthalmopathy. Findings of the study overall: With a median lead of 6.5 months before onset, the model predicted ophthalmopathy.

The length of the CDR3 is 19 residues. V was clipped by 4 bases and J by 6 bases, with 32 bases between them. Germline V gene lookup returns CDR1 SGHRS and CDR2 YFSETQ. For this clonotype: The antigen is not known.

If no ophthalmopathy progression occurred within 18 months, Graves' hyperthyroidism was stable. Patients were excluded for uncontrolled infection, other autoimmune disease, pregnancy or lactation. The authors obtained PBMCs from about 9 ml of fresh peripheral blood. Amplification yielded TCR beta CDR3 regions, with RNA transcripts as the source. RT-PCR in the first round (using the HTBI primer set) targeted the TCR CDR3. TCRdb fed the multiplex PCR reads into MiXCR, producing one record per CDR3 protein. The table shows more than 450,000 distinct CDR3 sequences, with roughly 15% occurring only once. The TCR sequence derives from a woman between 35 and 50 years old with Graves' hyperthyroidism. The chain uses TRBV5-1 and TRBJ2-7; tentatively, D is TRBD1 or TRBD2 (5 bases each). Source material: blood. The DNA for the CDR3 is TGCGCCAGCAGCCTTAATCGCGCATTATCCGGGACCATCTTATTCGAGCAGTACTTC. Translation: CASSLNRALSGTILFEQYF.